The 12 T cell receptor beta chains below come from one sample, sequenced in a study of Tregs in tolerant kidney transplant recipients. Measured with immunoSEQ multiplex PCR; TCRdb has only the in-frame clones, and not every one. The sample table includes more than 6,000 clones. Recipients received nonmyeloablative bone marrow transplants from related graft donors, with transient mixed chimerism. This specimen was CD4+ T cells from blood (PBMCs), taken 6 months after the transplant. The receptors were sampled from a human patient who received a combined kidney and bone marrow transplant. The T cells may partly be graft donor cells.

About this clone itself: The CDR3 extends 3 residues past the end of the read, so its final part is completed from the germline J gene. The genes are TRBV6-2 or TRBV6-3 and TRBJ1-1; maybe TRBD1 (5 bases). Germline assignment: CDR1 MNHEY and CDR2 SVGEGT. CDR3 length: 12 amino acids. Deletions cut 9 bases from V and 4 bases from J, with 12 bases between. This CDR3 reads CASGALGTEAFF. The sequenced CDR3 bases are TGTGCCAGTGGGGCGCTGGGCACTGAA.

Worth noting for this clone: From the germline J gene comes the end of the CDR3, since the read stops 3 residues before it. This chain uses TRBV19 with TRBJ2-1, with TRBD1 matching over 9 bases. Germline V gene data show CDR1 as LNHDA and CDR2 as SQIVND (reference sequence). The CDR3 has 16 residues. V lost 4 bases to trimming and J lost 9 bases; unmatched junction nucleotides: 13. The CDR3 reads CASSTRLGQGVSEQFF. CDR3 DNA, as far as it was read: TGTGCCAGTAGTACCAGATTGGGACAGGGTGTTAGTGAG.

Comment on this clone: The read gets to within 3 residues of the CDR3 end, and the germline J gene fills in the rest. This sequence joins TRBV20-1 and TRBJ2-3; weak D call: TRBD2 (6 bases). The germline CDR1 and CDR2 sequences are DFQATT and SNEGSKA (reference sequence). This CDR3 has 14 amino acids. Trimming cost V 0 bases and J 2 bases, with 9 bases left between them. Here the CDR3 reads CSARELALTDTQYF. CDR3 bases read: TGCAGTGCTAGAGAGCTAGCGCTCACAGATACG.

Remarks on this clone: A read error may account for a junction end that differs from germline. The read stops 3 residues short of the end of the CDR3; the missing end is completed from the germline J gene. V usage is TRBV20-1 and J usage is TRBJ2-1; either TRBD1 or TRBD2 may supply D (6 bases each). CDR1 and CDR2 (germline): DFQATT, SNEGSKA (reference sequence). The CDR3 contains 15 residues. CDR3 DNA, as far as it was read: TGCGGTGCTACCCTGGGCGGGACAAAGGGTGGTGAG. The encoded protein is CGATLGGTKGGE. The full CDR3 sequence reads CGATLGGTKGGEQFF.

Comment on this clone: The read halts 3 residues ahead of the CDR3 end, with the missing end drawn from the germline J gene. The chain carries TRBV5-5 and TRBJ1-1, with TRBD1 as a possible D gene (5 bases). The CDR3 is 14 residues long. Trimming took off 1 base at V and 2 bases at J, with 9 bases between the two ends. CDR1 and CDR2 (germline): SGHKS, YYEKEE (reference sequence). CDR3 sequence reads: CASSLYRTNTEAFF. The covered CDR3 bases are TGTGCCAGCAGCTTGTACAGGACCAACACTGAA.

This clone is classed as medium-sized (0.01 to 0.1%) by frequency. One end of the junction is discordant with germline, which a read error may explain. The missing CDR3 end, 3 residues past where the read stops, is filled in from the germline J gene. The chain is built from TRBV6-1 and TRBJ1-2, with a possible D match to TRBD1 (6 bases). The germline gives CDR1 MNHNS, CDR2 SASEGT. CDR3 size: 15 residues. The part of the CDR3 DNA that was read is TGTGCCAGCAGAGAAGGGACAACTACTAACTATGGC. The encoded protein is CASREGTTTNYG. The full CDR3 is CASREGTTTNYGYTF.

Of note for this clone: The sequence runs out 3 residues before the end of the CDR3; the remainder is reconstructed from the germline J gene. The chain joins TRBV28 to TRBJ1-4; D may be TRBD1 (6 bases). Looked up from germline, CDR1 is MDHEN and CDR2 is SYDVKM. The CDR3 consists of 15 residues. The ends were cut back, 4 bases at V and 7 bases at J, with 16 bases in the middle. The covered CDR3 bases are TGTGCCAGCAGTTCGTACAAGGGGGTGGGTGAAAAA. As protein: CASSSYKGVGEK. The whole CDR3 region reads CASSSYKGVGEKLFF. Variable domain in full (rest from reference TRBV28 and TRBJ1-4): DVKVTQSSRYLVKRTGEKVFLECVQDMDHENMFWYRQDPGLGLRLIYFSYDVKMKEKGDIPEGYSVSREKKERFSLILESASTNQTSMYLCASSSYKGVGEKLFFGSGTQLSVL.

Notes on this clone: The missing CDR3 end, 3 residues past where the read stops, is filled in from the germline J gene. This chain uses TRBV5-1 with TRBJ1-1, with a weak D call TRBD1 (5 bases). The ends were cut back, 4 bases at V and 4 bases at J, with 14 bases in the middle. The CDR3 contains 14 residues. Germline CDR1 SGHRS, CDR2 YFSETQ. The CDR3 protein is CASSPRAGSTEAFF. The sequenced part of the CDR3 DNA is TGCGCCAGCAGCCCCAGGGCGGGGAGCACTGAA.

As concerns this clone: An end of the junction differs from the germline gene, which may be a read error. The read gets to within 3 residues of the CDR3 end, and the germline J gene fills in the rest. The chain couples TRBV7-7 to TRBJ2-1; 13 nucleotides agree with TRBD2. The CDR3 runs 15 residues. Germline V gives CDR1 SSHAT, CDR2 FNYEAQ (reference sequence). CDR3 bases read: TGTGCTAGCAGCTTAGGACTAGCGGGAGATGATGAG. Amino acids: CASSLGLAGDDE. The complete CDR3 reads CASSLGLAGDDEQFF.

About this clone itself: The read finishes 3 residues shy of the CDR3 end, and the germline J gene is used to complete it. The rearrangement joins TRBV29-1 to TRBJ1-2; 11 bases are a match to TRBD1. V shed 4 bases, J shed 5 bases, and the junction held 9 bases outside the gene matches. There are 15 residues in the CDR3. Germline-derived CDR1 and CDR2 are SQVTM and ANQGSEA. Incomplete CDR3 DNA: TGCAGCGTTGTACTTGGGGACAGGGGGGGGTATGGC. The encoded protein is CSVVLGDRGGYG. The CDR3 in full is CSVVLGDRGGYGYTF.

This clone is classed as medium-sized (0.01 to 0.1%) by frequency. The sequenced part of the CDR3 DNA is TGTGCCAGTAGTATGCGGCTCCAGAAGCCGCAACGGAGTGAA. Its translation is CASSMRLQKPQRSE. The CDR3 in its entirety is CASSMRLQKPQRSEAFF. The rearrangement links TRBV19 to TRBJ1-1; D is unclear. The CDR3 end falls 3 residues outside the read, so it is completed with the germline J gene. V dropped 3 bases and J dropped 7 bases, with 24 bases sitting between them. Looked up from germline, CDR1 is LNHDA and CDR2 is SQIVND (reference sequence). CDR3 length: 17 residues.

For this clone: The CDR3 end is not reached by the read, which stops 3 residues before it; the germline J gene fills it in. The rearrangement uses TRBV5-5 and TRBJ1-2, with D perhaps TRBD1 (5 bases). Germline-derived CDR1 and CDR2 are SGHKS and YYEKEE (reference sequence). V lost 4 bases to trimming and J lost 1 base, with 11 bases between them. The CDR3 runs 14 residues. Here the CDR3 reads CASSLDMLNYGYTF. The sequenced part of the CDR3 DNA is TGTGCCAGCAGCCTGGACATGCTTAACTATGGC.